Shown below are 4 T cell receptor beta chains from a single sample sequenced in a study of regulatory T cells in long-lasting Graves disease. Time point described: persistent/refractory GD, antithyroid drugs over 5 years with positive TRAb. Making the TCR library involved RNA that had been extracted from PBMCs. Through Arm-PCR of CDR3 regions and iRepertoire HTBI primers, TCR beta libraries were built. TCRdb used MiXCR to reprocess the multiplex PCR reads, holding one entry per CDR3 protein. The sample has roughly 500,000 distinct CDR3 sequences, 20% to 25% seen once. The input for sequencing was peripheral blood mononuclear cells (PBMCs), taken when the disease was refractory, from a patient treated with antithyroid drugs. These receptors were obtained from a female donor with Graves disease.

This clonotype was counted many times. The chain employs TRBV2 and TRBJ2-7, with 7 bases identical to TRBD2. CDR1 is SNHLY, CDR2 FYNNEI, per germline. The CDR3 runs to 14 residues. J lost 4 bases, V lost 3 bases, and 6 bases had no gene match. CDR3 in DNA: TGTGCCAGCAGTGAGGGATGGACTAGTTACGAGCAGTACTTC. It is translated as CASSEGWTSYEQYF.

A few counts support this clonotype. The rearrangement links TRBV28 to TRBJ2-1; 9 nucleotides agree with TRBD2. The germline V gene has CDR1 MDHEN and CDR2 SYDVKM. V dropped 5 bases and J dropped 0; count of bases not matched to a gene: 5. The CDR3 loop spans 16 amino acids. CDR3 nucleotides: TGTGCCAGCAGTCCCTTAGCGGGAGACTCCTACAATGAGCAGTTCTTC. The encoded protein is CASSPLAGDSYNEQFF.

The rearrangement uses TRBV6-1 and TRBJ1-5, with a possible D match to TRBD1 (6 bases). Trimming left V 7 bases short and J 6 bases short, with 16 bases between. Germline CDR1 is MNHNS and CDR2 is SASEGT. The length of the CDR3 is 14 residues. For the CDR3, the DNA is TGTGCCAGCACCTTAGACAGGCGGGGTCAGCCCCAGCATTTT. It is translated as CASTLDRRGQPQHF.

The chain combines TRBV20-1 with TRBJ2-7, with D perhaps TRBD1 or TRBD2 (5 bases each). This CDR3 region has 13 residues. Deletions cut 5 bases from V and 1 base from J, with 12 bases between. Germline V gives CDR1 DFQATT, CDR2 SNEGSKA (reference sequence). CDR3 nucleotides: TGCAGTGCTTGGGACGCCGCTTCCTACGAGCAGTACTTC. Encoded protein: CSAWDAASYEQYF.